This passage covers 18 T cell receptor beta chains from one sample sequenced in a study of cytomegalovirus exposure and HLA in healthy donors (dated by TCRdb to about 2017). The library was prepared using the immunoSEQ multiplex PCR assay. TCRdb's version of the immuneACCESS table is confined to in-frame rearrangements and falls short of the full clone set. An unresolved V gene accounts for under half of the shortfall where checked; the remainder is of unknown origin. This sample holds 110,000 or so clones; approximately 86% were observed only once. Together, the top ten hold more than 2.5% of the sample. Material: PBMCs. Source of these receptors: a woman in her late teens or twenties in good health and CMV-seronegative.

CDR3 residues: CAWSPGNYNEQFF. CDR3 nucleotide sequence: TGTGCCTGGAGTCCGGGGAACTACAATGAGCAGTTCTTC. The rearrangement links TRBV30 to TRBJ2-1, with D possibly being TRBD2 (5 bases). Germline V gene data show CDR1 as GTSNPN and CDR2 as SVGIG (reference sequence). The CDR3 contains 13 residues. V gave up 2 bases and J gave up 3 bases, with 8 bases separating them. The full variable domain, in which reference TRBV30 and TRBJ2-1 provide the parts outside the CDR3, is SQTIHQWPATLVQPVGSPLSLECTVEGTSNPNLYWYRQAAGRGLQLLFYSVGIGQISSEVPQNLSASRPQDRQFILSSKKLLLSDSGFYLCAWSPGNYNEQFFGPGTRLTVL.

This clone was seen a few times. This chain connects TRBV14 to TRBJ2-3; perhaps TRBD1 as D (6 bases). The CDR3 covers 16 residues. The germline V and J ends were trimmed by 2 bases and 0 bases, with 12 bases remaining between them. Germline CDR1 and CDR2: SGHDN and FVKESK. The CDR3 DNA sequence: TGTGCCAGCAGCCAAAAGAGGCAGGGGAGCACAGATACGCAGTATTTT. Protein product: CASSQKRQGSTDTQYF. The full variable domain, in which reference TRBV14 and TRBJ2-3 provide the parts outside the CDR3, is EAGVTQFPSHSVIEKGQTVTLRCDPISGHDNLYWYRRVMGKEIKFLLHFVKESKQDESGMPNNRFLAERTGGTYSTLKVQPAELEDSGVYFCASSQKRQGSTDTQYFGPGTRLTVL.

CDR3 sequence (DNA): TGTGCCAGCGTCGTCGGGGTAAGTCAGCCCCAGCATTTT. It yields the protein CASVVGVSQPQHF. This chain joins TRBV28 and TRBJ1-5; D remains unclear. Germline V gene sequence: CDR1 MDHEN, CDR2 SYDVKM. V lost 8 bases to trimming and J lost 6 bases, with 14 bases between them. The length of the CDR3 is 13 residues.

The V call is TRBV5-1, the J call TRBJ1-2; the match to TRBD1 covers 12 bases. The CDR3 extends over 13 amino acids. The J segment lost 8 bases and the V segment lost 5 bases, leaving 4 bases of the junction unmatched. Germline loops: CDR1 SGHRS, CDR2 YFSETQ. The CDR3 spells CASRPGTGGGYTF. CDR3 DNA: TGCGCCAGCAGGCCCGGGACAGGGGGCGGCTACACCTTC. Looking up the rest from reference TRBV5-1 and TRBJ1-2 gives the full variable domain: KAGVTQTPRYLIKTRGQQVTLSCSPISGHRSVSWYQQTPGQGLQFLFEYFSETQRNKGNFPGRFSGRQFSNSRSEMNVSTLELGDSALYLCASRPGTGGGYTFGSGTRLTVV.

V gene TRBV9 combines with J gene TRBJ1-1; TRBD1 matches at 7 bases. The germline V gene has CDR1 SGDLS and CDR2 YYNGEE. The CDR3 loop spans 14 amino acids. J lost 5 bases, V lost 0 bases, and 4 bases had no gene match. The CDR3 spells CASSVGGGRTEAFF. CDR3 bases: TGTGCCAGCAGCGTAGGAGGGGGCAGGACTGAAGCTTTCTTT.

The chain carries TRBV4-1 and TRBJ1-1; 8 nucleotides match TRBD1. Germline trimming cut 6 bases from V and 4 bases from J; bases unmatched to any gene: 10. The CDR3 consists of 15 residues. The germline CDR1 and CDR2 sequences are MGHRA and YSYEKL. CDR3 coding DNA: TGCGCCAGCAGGGGGGAGGACAGGGCGGGCACTGAAGCTTTCTTT. Its translation: CASRGEDRAGTEAFF.

The chain's CDR3 is CASSINGGPNTEAFF. The CDR3 nucleotides read TGTGCCAGCAGCATCAACGGGGGTCCGAACACTGAAGCTTTCTTT. The V and J genes are TRBV14 and TRBJ1-1; D might be TRBD1 (5 bases). Germline V lookup: CDR1 SGHDN, CDR2 FVKESK. With 5 bases removed from V and 1 base from J, the gap between germline ends came to 14 bases. The CDR3 sequence is 15 residues long.

The CDR3, as DNA: TGTGCCAGCAGCTCCTCCTATGGCTACACCTTC. This encodes CASSSSYGYTF. The chain employs TRBV7-9 and TRBJ1-2, with no clear D. The CDR3 is made up of 11 amino acids. Trimming stripped 4 bases from V and 4 bases from J, with 4 bases between. Per germline, CDR1 SEHNR and CDR2 FQNEAQ (reference sequence).

The chain has TRBV29-1 and TRBJ2-7, with 7 bases matching TRBD2. The CDR3 length is 13 residues. V lost 4 bases, J lost 4 bases, and 7 bases stayed unmatched. CDR1 is SQVTM, CDR2 ANQGSEA, per germline. The CDR3 nucleotides read TGCAGCGTTGTCGGCCCGGGAGGTTACGAGCAGTACTTC. It is translated as CSVVGPGGYEQYF.

This sequence joins TRBV7-8 and TRBJ1-1; perhaps TRBD1 as D (5 bases). Trimming took off 0 bases at V and 0 bases at J, with 8 bases between the two ends. The germline CDR1 and CDR2 sequences are SGHVS and FQNEAQ. The CDR3 is 15 residues long. The CDR3 coding sequence is TGTGCCAGCAGCTTAGCCCCGGACATGAACACTGAAGCTTTCTTT. Protein product: CASSLAPDMNTEAFF.

The V gene is TRBV20-1, the J gene TRBJ1-2; D is ambiguous. The CDR3 loop spans 11 amino acids. In germline, CDR1 is DFQATT, CDR2 SNEGSKA (reference sequence). The CDR3 bases are TGCAGGGCGGGAGCTAACTATGGCTACACCTTC. Amino acid sequence: CRAGANYGYTF.

This rearrangement joins TRBV10-3 to TRBJ1-2, with unresolved D. V was clipped by 3 bases and J by 8 bases, with 10 bases between them. Per the germline V gene, CDR1 is ENHRY and CDR2 is SYGVKD. The CDR3 extends over 12 amino acids. DNA of the CDR3: TGTGCCATCAGTGACAGTAGCTGGGGCTACACCTTC. Translated: CAISDSSWGYTF.

V gene TRBV7-9 combines with J gene TRBJ2-7, with TRBD2 identical over 7 bases. The CDR3 length is 14 residues. V lost 6 bases to trimming and J lost 3 bases; unmatched junction nucleotides: 8. Germline CDR1 and CDR2: SEHNR and FQNEAQ (reference sequence). The CDR3 is CASRGEWEGYEQYF. CDR3 DNA sequence: TGTGCCAGCAGGGGGGAATGGGAGGGCTACGAGCAGTACTTC.

J is TRBJ2-2 and V is TRBV11-3; 9 bases agree with TRBD1. Germline V gene lookup returns CDR1 SGHNT and CDR2 YENEEA. V trimming: 2 bases; J trimming: 2 bases; junction bases outside the gene matches: 9. This CDR3 comprises 18 residues. CDR3 region: CASSLRDSGQGNTGELFF. The CDR3 nucleotides read TGTGCCAGCAGCTTAAGGGACTCGGGACAGGGAAACACCGGGGAGCTGTTTTTT.

The chain recombines TRBV19 with TRBJ1-5; D might be TRBD1 (5 bases). Trimming removed 5 bases at V and 8 bases at J, with 13 bases between. The V gene's germline CDR1 is LNHDA and CDR2 SQIVND (reference sequence). This CDR3 has 13 residues. DNA for the CDR3: TGTGCCAGTAGTGCCTCGGGGGGGAAGCCCCAGCATTTT. This translates into CASSASGGKPQHF.

The genes are TRBV27 and TRBJ1-4; 10 positions agree with TRBD1. Germline loops: CDR1 MNHEY, CDR2 SMNVEV (reference sequence). The V segment lost 2 bases and the J segment 6 bases; nucleotides outside the gene matches: 3. The CDR3 has 15 amino acids. Here the CDR3 DNA reads TGTGCCAGCAGTTTACGGGACAGGGGACATGAAAAACTGTTTTTT. It specifies CASSLRDRGHEKLFF.

The V gene is TRBV28, the J gene TRBJ1-6, with TRBD1 matching 9 bases. The CDR3 totals 15 residues. Germline CDR1 MDHEN, CDR2 SYDVKM. The J segment lost 9 bases and the V segment lost 3 bases, leaving 6 bases of the junction unmatched. This chain's CDR3 is CASSFPDRGRSPLHF. In nucleotides, the CDR3 is TGTGCCAGCAGTTTCCCGGACAGGGGACGTTCACCCCTCCACTTT. The variable domain in full, with the rest retrieved from reference TRBV28 and TRBJ1-6, is DVKVTQSSRYLVKRTGEKVFLECVQDMDHENMFWYRQDPGLGLRLIYFSYDVKMKEKGDIPEGYSVSREKKERFSLILESASTNQTSMYLCASSFPDRGRSPLHFGNGTRLTVT.

This rearrangement joins TRBV2 to TRBJ2-3; maybe TRBD2 (7 bases). The V end was cut by 6 bases, the J end by 1 base, with 17 bases between. There are 16 residues in the CDR3. Looked up from germline, CDR1 is SNHLY and CDR2 is FYNNEI. This CDR3 is CASRENAGARTDTQYF. The CDR3 nucleotides are TGTGCCAGCAGGGAAAACGCGGGGGCCCGCACAGATACGCAGTATTTT.